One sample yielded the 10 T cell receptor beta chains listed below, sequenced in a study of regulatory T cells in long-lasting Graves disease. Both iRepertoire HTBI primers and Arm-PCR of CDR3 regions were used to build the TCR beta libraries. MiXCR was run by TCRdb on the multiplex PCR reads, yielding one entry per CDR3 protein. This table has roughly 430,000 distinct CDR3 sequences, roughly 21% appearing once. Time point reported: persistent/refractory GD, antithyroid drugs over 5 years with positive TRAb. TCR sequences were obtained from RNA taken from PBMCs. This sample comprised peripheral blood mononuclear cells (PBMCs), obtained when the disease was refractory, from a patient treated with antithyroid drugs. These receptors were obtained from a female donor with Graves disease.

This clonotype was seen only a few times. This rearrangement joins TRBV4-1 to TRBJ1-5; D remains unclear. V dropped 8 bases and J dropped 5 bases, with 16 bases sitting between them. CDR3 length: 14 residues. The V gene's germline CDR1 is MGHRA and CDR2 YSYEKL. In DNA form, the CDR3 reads TGCGCCAGCTCTCCCCAGAGTTTGGATCAGCCCCAGCATTTT. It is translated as CASSPQSLDQPQHF.

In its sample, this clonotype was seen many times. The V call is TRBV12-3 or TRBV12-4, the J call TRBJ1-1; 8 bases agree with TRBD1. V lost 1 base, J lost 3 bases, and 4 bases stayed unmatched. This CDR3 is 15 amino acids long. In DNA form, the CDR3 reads TGTGCCAGCAGTTTAGGCCCGGACAGGGACACTGAAGCTTTCTTT. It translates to CASSLGPDRDTEAFF.

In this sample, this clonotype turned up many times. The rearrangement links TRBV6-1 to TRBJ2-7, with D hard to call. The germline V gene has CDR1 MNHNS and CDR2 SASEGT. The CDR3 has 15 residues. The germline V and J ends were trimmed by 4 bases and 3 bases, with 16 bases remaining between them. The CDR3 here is CASSGLTGGSYEQYF. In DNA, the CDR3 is TGTGCCAGCAGTGGACTGACGGGCGGCAGCTACGAGCAGTACTTC.

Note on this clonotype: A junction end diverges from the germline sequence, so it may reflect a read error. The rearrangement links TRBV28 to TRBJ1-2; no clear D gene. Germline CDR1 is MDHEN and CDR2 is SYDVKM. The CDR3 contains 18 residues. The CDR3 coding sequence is TGTGCCAGCAGCTTATATCCGGCAAATCCTACATCAAACTATGGCTACACCTTC. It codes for CASSLYPANPTSNYGYTF.

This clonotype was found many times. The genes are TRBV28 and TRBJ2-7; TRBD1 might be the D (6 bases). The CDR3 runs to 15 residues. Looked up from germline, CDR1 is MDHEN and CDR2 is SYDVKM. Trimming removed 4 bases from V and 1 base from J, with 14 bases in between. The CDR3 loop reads CASSSMDSSSYEQYF. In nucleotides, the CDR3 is TGTGCCAGCAGTTCAATGGACAGCAGTTCCTACGAGCAGTACTTC.

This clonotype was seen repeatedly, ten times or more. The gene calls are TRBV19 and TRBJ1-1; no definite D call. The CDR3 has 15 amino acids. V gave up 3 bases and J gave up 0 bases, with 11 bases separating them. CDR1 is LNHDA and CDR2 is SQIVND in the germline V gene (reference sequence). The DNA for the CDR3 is TGTGCCAGTAGTATTGTCCTCCGGGTGAACACTGAAGCTTTCTTT. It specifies CASSIVLRVNTEAFF.

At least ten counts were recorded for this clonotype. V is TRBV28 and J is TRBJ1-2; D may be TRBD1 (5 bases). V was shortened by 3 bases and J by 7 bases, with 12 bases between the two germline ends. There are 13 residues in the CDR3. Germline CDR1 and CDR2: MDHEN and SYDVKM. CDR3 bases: TGTGCCAGCAGTTTTCAAGGGACTCGTGGCTACACCTTC. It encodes CASSFQGTRGYTF.

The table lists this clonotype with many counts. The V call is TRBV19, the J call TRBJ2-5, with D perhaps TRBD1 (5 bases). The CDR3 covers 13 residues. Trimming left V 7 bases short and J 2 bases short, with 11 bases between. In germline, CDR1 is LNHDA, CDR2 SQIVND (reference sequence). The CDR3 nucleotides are TGTGCCAGTATCGACGACAGACAAGAGACCCAGTACTTC. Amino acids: CASIDDRQETQYF.

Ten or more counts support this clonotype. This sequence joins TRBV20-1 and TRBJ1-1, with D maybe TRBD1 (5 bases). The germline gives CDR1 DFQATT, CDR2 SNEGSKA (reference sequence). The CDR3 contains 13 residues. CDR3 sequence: CRATGQGGVGAFF. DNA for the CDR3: TGCAGGGCCACCGGGCAGGGTGGGGTTGGAGCTTTCTTT.

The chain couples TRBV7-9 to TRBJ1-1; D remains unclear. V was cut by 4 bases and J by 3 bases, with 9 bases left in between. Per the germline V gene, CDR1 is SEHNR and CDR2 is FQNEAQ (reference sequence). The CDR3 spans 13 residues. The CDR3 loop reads CASSYQEDTEAFF. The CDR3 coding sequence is TGTGCCAGCAGCTACCAAGAAGACACTGAAGCTTTCTTT. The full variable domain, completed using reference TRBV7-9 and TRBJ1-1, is DTGVSQNPRHKITKRGQNVTFRCDPISEHNRLYWYRQTLGQGPEFLTYFQNEAQLEKSRLLSDRFSAERPKGSFSTLEIQRTEQGDSAMYLCASSYQEDTEAFFGQGTRLTVV.